This entry features one T cell receptor beta chain sequence. Recruits, aged about 18 to 90 years, lived in 25 or so US areas. In assigning cohorts, the study relied on participant-reported clinical history. Recovered Cohort 3 donors showed two negative PCRs, clearance, or symptom resolution. This entry is derived from a study of blood T cell repertoires in COVID-19. On the study more broadly: Material from acute and convalescent COVID-19 was sourced from the United States, Italy and Spain.

Only in-frame clones appear in the TCRdb table, and some are missing; sequencing was by immunoSEQ multiplex PCR. The profile shows over 200,000 clones, just over 85% of them singletons. The CDR3 has 14 residues. Trimming left V 7 bases short and J 1 base short, with 17 bases between. Per germline, CDR1 GTSNPN and CDR2 SVGIG (reference sequence). The chain combines TRBV30 with TRBJ2-7; TRBD1 is a possible D gene (6 bases). This receptor was taken from a young man who had recovered from COVID-19. Material for sequencing was PBMCs or T cells enriched from blood (not recorded which). CDR3 in amino acids: CALRVGHLSYEQYF. In DNA form, the CDR3 reads TGTGCCTTAAGAGTGGGACATTTGTCCTACGAGCAGTACTTC.